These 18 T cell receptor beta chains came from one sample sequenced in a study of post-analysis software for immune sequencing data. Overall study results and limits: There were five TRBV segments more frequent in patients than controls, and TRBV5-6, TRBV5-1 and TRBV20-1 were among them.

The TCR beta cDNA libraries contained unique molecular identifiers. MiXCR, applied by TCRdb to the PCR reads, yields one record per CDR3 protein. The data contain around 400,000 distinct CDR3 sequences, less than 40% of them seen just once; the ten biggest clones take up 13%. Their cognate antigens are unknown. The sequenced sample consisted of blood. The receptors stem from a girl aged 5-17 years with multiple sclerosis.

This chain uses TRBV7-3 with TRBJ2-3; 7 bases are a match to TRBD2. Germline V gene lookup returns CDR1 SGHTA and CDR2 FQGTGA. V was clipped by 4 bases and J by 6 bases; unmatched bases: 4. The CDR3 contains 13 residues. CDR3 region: CASSWGGSDTQYF. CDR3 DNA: TGTGCCAGCAGCTGGGGAGGGTCCGATACGCAGTATTTT. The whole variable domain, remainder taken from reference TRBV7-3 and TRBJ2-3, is GAGVSQTPSNKVTEKGKYVELRCDPISGHTALYWYRQSLGQGPEFLIYFQGTGAADDSGLPNDRFFAVRPEGSVSTLKIQRTERGDSAVYLCASSWGGSDTQYFGPGTRLTVL.

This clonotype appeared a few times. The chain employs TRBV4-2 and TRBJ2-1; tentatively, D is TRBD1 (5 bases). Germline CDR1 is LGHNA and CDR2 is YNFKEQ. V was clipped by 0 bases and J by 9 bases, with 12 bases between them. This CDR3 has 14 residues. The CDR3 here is CASSQEGLTGEQFF. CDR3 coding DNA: TGTGCCAGCAGCCAAGAAGGGTTAACAGGTGAGCAGTTCTTC.

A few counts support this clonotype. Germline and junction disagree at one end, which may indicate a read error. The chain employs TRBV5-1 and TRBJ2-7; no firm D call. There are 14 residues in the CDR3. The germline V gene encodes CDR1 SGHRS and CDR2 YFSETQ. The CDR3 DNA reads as TGCGCCAGCAGCCCCTGGTTGTCCTCCCACGAGCAGTACTTC. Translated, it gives CASSPWLSSHEQYF.

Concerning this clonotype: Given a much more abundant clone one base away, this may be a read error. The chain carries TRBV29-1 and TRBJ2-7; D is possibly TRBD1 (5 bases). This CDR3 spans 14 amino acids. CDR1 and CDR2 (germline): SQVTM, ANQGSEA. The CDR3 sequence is CSVREQGTSYGQYF. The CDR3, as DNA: TGCAGCGTCCGCGAGCAGGGAACTTCCTACGGGCAGTACTTC.

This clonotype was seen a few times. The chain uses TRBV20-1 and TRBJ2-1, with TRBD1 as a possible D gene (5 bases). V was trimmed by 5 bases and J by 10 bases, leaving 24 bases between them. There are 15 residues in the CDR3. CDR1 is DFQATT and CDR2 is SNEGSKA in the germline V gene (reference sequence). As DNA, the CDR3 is TGCAGTGCTGGACCGCAGGGTAGAGGTGGTTACGAGCAGTTCTTC. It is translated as CSAGPQGRGGYEQFF.

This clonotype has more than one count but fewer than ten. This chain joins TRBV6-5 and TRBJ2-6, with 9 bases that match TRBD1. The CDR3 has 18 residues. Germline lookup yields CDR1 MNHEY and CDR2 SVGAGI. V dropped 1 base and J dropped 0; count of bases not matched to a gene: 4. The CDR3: CASSYLGQGLSGANVLTF. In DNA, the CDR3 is TGTGCCAGCAGTTACTTGGGACAGGGACTCTCTGGGGCCAACGTCCTGACTTTC.

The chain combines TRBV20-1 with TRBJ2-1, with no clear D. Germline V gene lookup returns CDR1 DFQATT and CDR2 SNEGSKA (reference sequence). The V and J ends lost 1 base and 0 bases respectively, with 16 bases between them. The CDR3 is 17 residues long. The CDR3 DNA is TGCAGTGCTAGAGCCCGCCCTACGATGAGCTCCTACAATGAGCAGTTCTTC. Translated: CSARARPTMSSYNEQFF.

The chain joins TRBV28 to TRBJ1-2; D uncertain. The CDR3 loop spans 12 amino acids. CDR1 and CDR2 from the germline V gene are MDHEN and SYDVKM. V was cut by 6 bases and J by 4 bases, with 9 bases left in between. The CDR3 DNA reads TGTGCCAGCAGCACGGACGCCTATGGCTACACCTTC. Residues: CASSTDAYGYTF.

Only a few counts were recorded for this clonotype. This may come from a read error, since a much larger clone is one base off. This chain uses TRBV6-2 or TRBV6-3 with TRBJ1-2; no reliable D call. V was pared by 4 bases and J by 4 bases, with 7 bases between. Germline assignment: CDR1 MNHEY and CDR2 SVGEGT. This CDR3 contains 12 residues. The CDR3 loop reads CASSFSCYGYTF. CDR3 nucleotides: TGTGCCAGCAGTTTCAGTTGCTATGGCTACACCTTC.

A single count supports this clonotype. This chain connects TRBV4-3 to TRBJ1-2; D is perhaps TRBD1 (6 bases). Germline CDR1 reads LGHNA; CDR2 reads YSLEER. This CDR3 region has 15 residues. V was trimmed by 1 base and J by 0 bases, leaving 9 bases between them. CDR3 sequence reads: CASSQGGGSNYGYTF. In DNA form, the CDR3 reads TGCGCCAGCAGCCAAGGGGGGGGCTCTAACTATGGCTACACCTTC.

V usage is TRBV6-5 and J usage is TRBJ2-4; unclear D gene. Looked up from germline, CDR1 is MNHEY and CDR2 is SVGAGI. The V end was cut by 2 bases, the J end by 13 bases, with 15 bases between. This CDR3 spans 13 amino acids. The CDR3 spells CASSYEPLKEQYF. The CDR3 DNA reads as TGTGCCAGCAGTTACGAACCCTTAAAAGAGCAGTACTTC.

The CDR3 loop is CSAIDSAGRYEQYF. The CDR3 DNA follows: TGCAGTGCTATAGACTCGGCGGGGAGGTACGAGCAGTACTTC. The chain employs TRBV20-1 and TRBJ2-5; possibly TRBD2 for D (6 bases). The end of the DNA aligns better with TRBJ2-7, so the J call may be wrong. The germline V gene encodes CDR1 DFQATT and CDR2 SNEGSKA (reference sequence). The length of the CDR3 is 14 residues.

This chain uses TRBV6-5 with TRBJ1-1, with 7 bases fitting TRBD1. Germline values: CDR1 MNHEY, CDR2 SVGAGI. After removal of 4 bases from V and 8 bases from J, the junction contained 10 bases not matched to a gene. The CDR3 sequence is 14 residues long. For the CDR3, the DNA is TGTGCCAGCAGTTTCGACAGGGCGAGGGGAGAAGCTTTCTTT. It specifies CASSFDRARGEAFF.

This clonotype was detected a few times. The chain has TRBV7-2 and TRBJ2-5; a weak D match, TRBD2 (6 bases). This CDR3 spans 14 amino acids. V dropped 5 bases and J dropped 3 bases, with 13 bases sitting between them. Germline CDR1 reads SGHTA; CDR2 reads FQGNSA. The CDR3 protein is CASSLGTYKETQYF. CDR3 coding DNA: TGTGCCAGCAGCCTCGGGACTTATAAAGAGACCCAGTACTTC. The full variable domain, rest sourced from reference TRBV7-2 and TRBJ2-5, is GAGVSQSPSNKVTEKGKDVELRCDPISGHTALYWYRQSLGQGLEFLIYFQGNSAPDKSGLPSDRFSAERTGGSVSTLTIQRTQQEDSAVYLCASSLGTYKETQYFGPGTRLLVL.

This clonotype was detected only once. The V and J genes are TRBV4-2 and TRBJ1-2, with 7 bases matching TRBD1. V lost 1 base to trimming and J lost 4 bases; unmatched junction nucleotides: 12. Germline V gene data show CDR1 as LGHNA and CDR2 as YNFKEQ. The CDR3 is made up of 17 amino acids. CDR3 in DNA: TGTGCCAGCAGCCAAGTCACAGGGGCACTGACCCTCTATGGCTACACCTTC. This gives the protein CASSQVTGALTLYGYTF.

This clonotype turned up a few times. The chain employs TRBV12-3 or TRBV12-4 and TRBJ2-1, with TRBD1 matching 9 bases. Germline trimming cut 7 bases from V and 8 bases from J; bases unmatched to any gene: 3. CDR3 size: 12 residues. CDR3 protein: CASTTGGHEQFF. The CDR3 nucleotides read TGTGCCAGCACCACAGGGGGCCATGAGCAGTTCTTC.

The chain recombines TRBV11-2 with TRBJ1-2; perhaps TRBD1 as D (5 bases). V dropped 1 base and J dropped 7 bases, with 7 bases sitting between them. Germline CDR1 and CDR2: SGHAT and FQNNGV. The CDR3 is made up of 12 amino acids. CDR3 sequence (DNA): TGTGCCAGCAGCTTAGCGGGGGGTGGCTACACCTTC. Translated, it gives CASSLAGGGYTF.

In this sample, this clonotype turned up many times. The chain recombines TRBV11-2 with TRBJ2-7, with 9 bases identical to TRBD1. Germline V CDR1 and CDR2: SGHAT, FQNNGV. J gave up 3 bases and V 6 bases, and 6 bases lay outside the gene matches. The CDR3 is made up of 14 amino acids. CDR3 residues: CASSSGQGFYEQYF. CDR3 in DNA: TGTGCCAGCAGTTCGGGACAGGGATTCTACGAGCAGTACTTC.